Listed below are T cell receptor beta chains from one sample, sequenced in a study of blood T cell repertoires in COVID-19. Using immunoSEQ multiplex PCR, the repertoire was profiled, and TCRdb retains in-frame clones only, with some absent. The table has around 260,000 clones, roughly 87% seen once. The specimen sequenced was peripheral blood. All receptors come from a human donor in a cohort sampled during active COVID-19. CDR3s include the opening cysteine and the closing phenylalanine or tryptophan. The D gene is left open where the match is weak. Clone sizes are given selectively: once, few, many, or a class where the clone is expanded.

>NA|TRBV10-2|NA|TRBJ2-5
TGCGCCAGCAGTGATGGGAGGATCCTAGAGACCCAGTACTTC
CASSDGRILETQYF
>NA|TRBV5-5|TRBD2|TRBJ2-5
TGTGCCAGCAGCCTCTTGGGGGGGAGCCAGGAGACCCAGTACTTC
CASSLLGGSQETQYF
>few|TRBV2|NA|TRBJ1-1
TGTGCCAGCAGTGAAAGCCCGTACACTGAAGCTTTCTTT
CASSESPYTEAFF
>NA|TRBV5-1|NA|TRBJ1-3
TGCGCCAGCAGCTTGGAGACAATCTATTCTGGAAACACCATATATTTT
CASSLETIYSGNTIYF
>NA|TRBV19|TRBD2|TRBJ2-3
TGTGCCAGTAGTAGCCGCCATCTAGCGGGGGAGGATACGCAGTATTTT
CASSSRHLAGEDTQYF
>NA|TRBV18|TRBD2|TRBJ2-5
TGTGCCAGCTCACAAACGGGAGGACAAGAGACCCAGTACTTC
CASSQTGGQETQYF
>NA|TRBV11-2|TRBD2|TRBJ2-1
TGTGCCAGCAGCCCCAACCGGGGGGGGTACGAGCAGTTCTTC
CASSPNRGGYEQFF
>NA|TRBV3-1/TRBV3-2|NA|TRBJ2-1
TGTGCCAGCAGCCAAGACTTTGGAGTTGACAATGAGCAGTTCTTC
CASSQDFGVDNEQFF
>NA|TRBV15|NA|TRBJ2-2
TGTGCCACCAGCAGAGGAGGGGCAGGGGCGGGCGGTAACACCGGGGAGCTGTTTTTT
CATSRGGAGAGGNTGELFF
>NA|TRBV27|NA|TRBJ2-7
TGTGCCAGCAGTGATATAAGGGGCGAGCAGTACTTC
CASSDIRGEQYF